The T cell receptor beta chain described here comes from a study of blood T cell repertoires in COVID-19. Clones were sequenced by immunoSEQ multiplex PCR, and TCRdb holds only the in-frame ones, with some missing. The data show fewer than 250,000 clones, approximately 87% seen once. The germline gives CDR1 LGHDT, CDR2 YNNKEL (reference sequence). V dropped 0 bases and J dropped 2 bases, with 21 bases sitting between them. The CDR3 covers 19 residues. The sequence was obtained from a woman aged 70-85 years with acute or convalescent COVID-19. Input material: peripheral blood. This chain joins TRBV3-1 (or the pseudogene TRBV3-2) and TRBJ2-3; TRBD2 is a possible D gene (7 bases). CDR3 sequence reads: CASSQERGGATRDTDTQYF. CDR3 DNA sequence: TGTGCCAGCAGCCAAGAGAGGGGGGGCGCCACGAGGGACACAGATACGCAGTATTTT.